The 13 T cell receptor beta chains listed next were all sequenced from one sample in a study of blood T cell repertoires in COVID-19. Measured with immunoSEQ multiplex PCR; TCRdb has only the in-frame clones, and not every one. The sample yields 250,000 or so clones, around 90% seen once. Sequenced input: peripheral blood. Every receptor here comes from a woman aged 55-69 years with COVID-19, enrolled during active disease.

J is TRBJ2-7 and V is TRBV6-6; 14 bases agree with TRBD2. V lost 4 bases, J lost 4 bases, and 3 bases stayed unmatched. Per the germline V gene, CDR1 is MNHNY and CDR2 is SVGAGI (reference sequence). The CDR3 length is 15 residues. Here the CDR3 DNA reads TGTGCCAGCAGTTGGACTAGCGGGAGGAGGTACGAGCAGTACTTC. Protein sequence: CASSWTSGRRYEQYF.

CDR3 in amino acids: CASSLFGTQNTGELFF. CDR3 DNA sequence: TGTGCCAGCAGTTTATTTGGGACACAGAACACCGGGGAGCTGTTTTTT. The rearrangement uses TRBV27 and TRBJ2-2, with a weak D call TRBD1 (6 bases). CDR3 length: 16 residues. Germline V lookup: CDR1 MNHEY, CDR2 SMNVEV (reference sequence). Trimming removed 1 base from V and 1 base from J, with 10 bases in between.

The gene calls are TRBV7-2 and TRBJ2-5, with a tentative D call TRBD1 (5 bases). V was cut by 1 base and J by 4 bases, with 16 bases left in between. This CDR3 region has 16 residues. CDR1 is SGHTA and CDR2 is FQGNSA in the germline V gene. The CDR3 nucleotides are TGTGCCAGCAGCTTAGACGGTGCAGGGCGGTCAGAGACCCAGTACTTC. This encodes CASSLDGAGRSETQYF.

This chain joins TRBV18 and TRBJ2-7; the D gene is possibly TRBD2 (6 bases). Deletions cut 3 bases from V and 3 bases from J, with 9 bases between. The CDR3 contains 13 residues. Germline V CDR1 and CDR2: KGHSH, LQKENI. CDR3 in amino acids: CASSPQRVYEQYF. The CDR3 bases are TGTGCCAGCTCACCCCAGCGGGTCTACGAGCAGTACTTC.

The chain couples TRBV7-9 to TRBJ1-5; D possibly corresponds to TRBD1 (6 bases). V lost 0 bases and J lost 4, with 19 bases in between. The germline gives CDR1 SEHNR, CDR2 FQNEAQ (reference sequence). The CDR3 spans 18 residues. The CDR3 DNA follows: TGTGCCAGCAGCTTAGCGTTGACTCGGACAGACAAGAATCAGCCCCAGCATTTT. This sequence encodes CASSLALTRTDKNQPQHF.

The chain recombines TRBV5-6 with TRBJ2-7; 10 nucleotides line up with TRBD2. There are 14 residues in the CDR3. Per germline, CDR1 SGHDT and CDR2 YYEEEE. J was trimmed by 3 bases and V by 4 bases; bases with no gene match: 4. As DNA, the CDR3 is TGTGCCAGCAGCATAGGACTAGCGGACTACGAGCAGTACTTC. Protein: CASSIGLADYEQYF.

Only one count was recorded for this clone. The rearrangement links TRBV5-1 to TRBJ2-2; D remains unclear. CDR3 length: 12 amino acids. Trimming pared 5 bases from V and 7 bases from J, leaving 9 bases between. The germline gives CDR1 SGHRS, CDR2 YFSETQ. CDR3 nucleotide sequence: TGCGCCAGCAGGTACAATCTCGGGGAGCTGTTTTTT. Its translation: CASRYNLGELFF.

The rearrangement joins TRBV4-2 to TRBJ2-5; D is unclear. CDR3 length: 15 amino acids. Germline V gene sequence: CDR1 LGHNA, CDR2 YNFKEQ. The V end was cut by 4 bases, the J end by 5 bases, with 17 bases between. The CDR3 nucleotides are TGTGCCAGCAGCCGAGCCTTCGATCCGAGGGAGACCCAGTACTTC. This encodes CASSRAFDPRETQYF.

The chain carries TRBV5-1 and TRBJ2-3; D might be TRBD1 (6 bases). CDR3 length: 20 residues. V dropped 4 bases and J dropped 4 bases, with 31 bases sitting between them. CDR1 SGHRS and CDR2 YFSETQ come from the germline V gene. CDR3 protein: CASSPSPRGGPSRSADTQYF. As DNA, the CDR3 is TGCGCCAGCAGCCCAAGCCCCAGGGGCGGACCCTCCCGTAGCGCAGATACGCAGTATTTT.

This sequence joins TRBV24-1 and TRBJ1-1, with TRBD1 as a possible D gene (6 bases). The CDR3 has 16 residues. The germline gives CDR1 KGHDR, CDR2 SFDVKD. Between the trimmed V and J ends, which lost 8 bases and 2 bases, there was a span of 20 bases. The DNA of the CDR3 is TGTGCCACCATGGATCGGGGGGCCACCAGAAACACTGAAGCTTTCTTT. Encoded protein: CATMDRGATRNTEAFF.

V gene TRBV2 combines with J gene TRBJ1-3; D not certain. The V gene's germline CDR1 is SNHLY and CDR2 FYNNEI. Trimming removed 3 bases from V and 3 bases from J, with 6 bases in between. The CDR3 loop spans 13 amino acids. As DNA, the CDR3 is TGTGCCAGCAGTGACAGAGGTGGAAACACCATATATTTT. Translation: CASSDRGGNTIYF.

As concerns this clone: Additional DNA sequences in this sample encode the identical CDR3. The chain joins TRBV28 to TRBJ1-2, with D unresolved. This CDR3 spans 11 amino acids. The V gene's germline CDR1 is MDHEN and CDR2 SYDVKM. Trimming removed 3 bases at V and 5 bases at J, with 4 bases between. The CDR3 is CASSFRYGYTF. The DNA for the CDR3 is TGTGCCAGCAGTTTCCGGTATGGCTACACCTTC.

This chain connects TRBV15 to TRBJ2-5; no definite D call. The CDR3 is made up of 15 amino acids. The ends were cut back, 0 bases at V and 2 bases at J, with 10 bases in the middle. The germline V gene encodes CDR1 LNHNV and CDR2 YYDKDF (reference sequence). CDR3 nucleotide sequence: TGTGCCACCAGCAGAGATCTTGGCAGGCAAGAGACCCAGTACTTC. Translation: CATSRDLGRQETQYF.